The 15 T cell receptor beta chains given below trace back to one sample, sequenced in a study of technical replicates of blood from a handful of donors. Produced via immunoSEQ multiplex PCR; TCRdb's table is partial and in-frame only. Of more than 80,000 clones listed, over 90% were seen once; the top ten hold around 0.36%. Sequenced: T cells isolated from PBMCs. Receptors originate from a human donor in good health.

The chain employs TRBV28 and TRBJ1-1, with TRBD1 matching over 7 bases. CDR1 is MDHEN and CDR2 is SYDVKM in the germline V gene. Unmatched junction bases numbered 7, after V lost 5 bases and J lost 1 base. This CDR3 is built from 15 residues. The CDR3 loop reads CASSQAGTENTEAFF. CDR3 in DNA: TGTGCCAGCAGTCAGGCCGGGACAGAGAACACTGAAGCTTTCTTT. Based on the CDR3 plus reference TRBV28 and TRBJ1-1, the full variable domain is DVKVTQSSRYLVKRTGEKVFLECVQDMDHENMFWYRQDPGLGLRLIYFSYDVKMKEKGDIPEGYSVSREKKERFSLILESASTNQTSMYLCASSQAGTENTEAFFGQGTRLTVV.

This rearrangement joins TRBV2 to TRBJ2-7, with TRBD2 matching over 9 bases. Germline assignment: CDR1 SNHLY and CDR2 FYNNEI. V gave up 5 bases and J gave up 6 bases; unmatched junction bases: 14. The CDR3 covers 16 residues. Here the CDR3 reads CASSSNLAGPPSEQYF. The CDR3 DNA is TGTGCCAGCAGTTCAAACCTAGCGGGACCTCCTAGCGAGCAGTACTTC.

This chain uses TRBV10-2 with TRBJ2-1, with 9 bases aligning to TRBD2. V shed 4 bases, J shed 5 bases, and the junction held 0 bases outside the gene matches. Germline loops: CDR1 WSHSY, CDR2 SAAADI. This CDR3 comprises 13 residues. DNA of the CDR3: TGCGCCAGCAGTGGACTAGCGGACAATGAGCAGTTCTTC. The encoded protein is CASSGLADNEQFF.

This chain connects TRBV10-2 to TRBJ2-7; 8 nucleotides match TRBD1. CDR1 WSHSY and CDR2 SAAADI come from the germline V gene. The J segment lost 3 bases and the V segment lost 3 bases, leaving 10 bases of the junction unmatched. This CDR3 has 16 residues. This chain's CDR3 is CASSDPPQGAFYEQYF. The CDR3 region has the DNA TGCGCCAGCAGTGACCCCCCCCAGGGGGCATTCTACGAGCAGTACTTC.

The chain uses TRBV2 and TRBJ2-5, with 10 nucleotides matching TRBD2. The J call may be wrong; the DNA end is better matched by TRBJ2-7. The CDR3 totals 15 residues. Germline V gives CDR1 SNHLY, CDR2 FYNNEI. CDR3 nucleotides: TGTGCCAGCAATAGAGCGGGAGGGCCTCTGGACGAGCAGTACTTC. As protein: CASNRAGGPLDEQYF.

The V gene is TRBV27, the J gene TRBJ1-5; 10 bases align to TRBD1. J was trimmed by 3 bases and V by 5 bases; bases with no gene match: 10. Germline-derived CDR1 and CDR2 are MNHEY and SMNVEV (reference sequence). The CDR3 is 17 residues long. This CDR3 is CASSILWTGGDNQPQHF. For the CDR3, the DNA is TGTGCCAGCAGTATTCTCTGGACAGGGGGGGACAATCAGCCCCAGCATTTT.

The chain carries TRBV4-1 and TRBJ1-1; 9 nucleotides agree with TRBD1. Germline CDR1 and CDR2: MGHRA and YSYEKL. The J segment lost 5 bases and the V segment lost 1 base, leaving 8 bases of the junction unmatched. The CDR3 runs 16 residues. CDR3 protein: CASSQVSPGQGTEAFF. The CDR3 DNA reads TGCGCCAGCAGCCAAGTATCACCGGGACAGGGTACTGAAGCTTTCTTT.

The chain recombines TRBV5-5 with TRBJ1-5, with D possibly TRBD1 on 5 matching bases. V lost 5 bases and J lost 0, with 9 bases in between. The CDR3 sequence is 14 residues long. Germline CDR1 and CDR2: SGHKS and YYEKEE (reference sequence). The CDR3 loop reads CASRPDSSNQPQHF. CDR3 DNA sequence: TGTGCCAGCAGGCCTGACAGTAGCAATCAGCCCCAGCATTTT.

The V and J genes are TRBV19 and TRBJ2-5; 13 bases map to TRBD2. Germline V gene lookup returns CDR1 LNHDA and CDR2 SQIVND (reference sequence). The V segment lost 5 bases and the J segment 5 bases; nucleotides outside the gene matches: 8. CDR3 length equals 16 residues. The DNA for the CDR3 is TGTGCCAGTAGTGTACTAGCGGGAGGGGGATGGGAGACCCAGTACTTC. Translated, it gives CASSVLAGGGWETQYF.

The chain uses TRBV19 and TRBJ1-2; no reliable D call. The ends were cut back, 0 bases at V and 3 bases at J, with 11 bases in the middle. Germline V gives CDR1 LNHDA, CDR2 SQIVND (reference sequence). The CDR3 length is 15 residues. As DNA, the CDR3 is TGTGCCAGTAGTATAGATCCGGGGAGCTACTATGGCTACACCTTC. It codes for CASSIDPGSYYGYTF.

The chain employs TRBV6-5 and TRBJ2-3, with D maybe TRBD2 (6 bases). The CDR3 covers 13 residues. Deletions cut 6 bases from V and 3 bases from J, with 10 bases between. CDR1 is MNHEY and CDR2 is SVGAGI in the germline V gene. The CDR3 spells CASRGGLTDTQYF. Written as DNA, the CDR3 is TGTGCCAGCAGGGGGGGACTTACAGATACGCAGTATTTT.

The rearrangement links TRBV10-3 to TRBJ1-2, with no clear D. The V end was cut by 8 bases, the J end by 2 bases, with 12 bases between. Germline V gene data show CDR1 as ENHRY and CDR2 as SYGVKD. The CDR3 runs 13 residues. The CDR3 nucleotides read TGTGCCATCTCAGCGGGGAGAAACTATGGCTACACCTTC. Translating it yields CAISAGRNYGYTF.

The rearrangement uses TRBV27 and TRBJ2-2, with no clear D. The CDR3 length is 15 residues. V was pared by 2 bases and J by 4 bases, with 11 bases between. CDR1 is MNHEY and CDR2 is SMNVEV in the germline V gene (reference sequence). This chain's CDR3 is CASSLTILITGELFF. In nucleotides, the CDR3 is TGTGCCAGCAGTTTAACAATCTTGATCACCGGGGAGCTGTTTTTT.

The rearrangement uses TRBV28 and TRBJ1-3, with 7 nucleotides matching TRBD1. CDR1 MDHEN and CDR2 SYDVKM come from the germline V gene. The CDR3 is made up of 14 amino acids. Unmatched junction bases numbered 6, after V lost 6 bases and J lost 4 bases. CDR3 bases: TGTGCCAGCAGACCGACAGGGTCGGGAAACACCATATATTTT. As protein: CASRPTGSGNTIYF. Complete variable domain (other parts from reference TRBV28 and TRBJ1-3): DVKVTQSSRYLVKRTGEKVFLECVQDMDHENMFWYRQDPGLGLRLIYFSYDVKMKEKGDIPEGYSVSREKKERFSLILESASTNQTSMYLCASRPTGSGNTIYFGEGSWLTVV.

This chain links TRBV28 with TRBJ2-7, with TRBD1 as a possible D gene (5 bases). Trimming left V 2 bases short and J 2 bases short, with 13 bases between. In germline, CDR1 is MDHEN, CDR2 SYDVKM. The CDR3 is 15 residues long. The CDR3: CASSLKGLVAYEQYF. The CDR3 bases are TGTGCCAGCAGTTTAAAGGGGCTTGTGGCCTACGAGCAGTACTTC.